This T cell receptor beta chain was sequenced for a study of blood T cell repertoires in COVID-19 (dated by TCRdb to about 2020). About the study as a whole: Samples from collaborators originated in the United States, Italy and Spain and spanned both the acute and convalescent phases of COVID-19. Sample metadata almost always included a de-identified subject ID, COVID-19 status, age in years and sex. Where available, HLA class I and class II types were obtained from metadata supplied by the sample provider rather than from assay-based typing. Samples were obtained from the ongoing ImmuneRACE study (first 160 participants) and from 1,254 subjects provided by 6 global collaborators. The material from the prospective study consisted of cDNA or gDNA derived from T cells, B-cell-depleted T cells, or PBMCs. Deeply sampled blood TCRbeta repertoires from subjects exposed to, actively infected with, or recovered from COVID-19 were included in the dataset. The repertoires were released in a freely available public database intended as a resource for research on the immune response to SARS-CoV-2.

The immunoSEQ Assay, a bias-controlled multiplex PCR, was used to amplify TCRbeta CDR3 regions from genomic DNA. In the source study's methods: Nucleated cell counts per sample were estimated from amplification of reference gene primers within the assay. Sequence reads were collapsed and filtered to measure the absolute abundance of every unique TCRbeta CDR3 rearrangement. For each sample, productive Simpson clonality was calculated as the square root of Simpson's diversity index across productive rearrangements. This is the immuneACCESS table as TCRdb keeps it, with only in-frame sequences that have V and J called. A part of the clones is gone; compared with another copy, unresolved V genes explain less than half, and the rest is unexplained. Clone size and the V and J calls come from that table; the DNA yielded D and trimming. In this sample the table shows approximately 240,000 clones, about nine tenths of which occur a single time. The ten largest clones take up more than 0.8% of the sample.

One collaborating source in Seattle enrolled patients while the patients were actively infected and followed the patients over time throughout the course of disease. Whole blood was collected in K2EDTA tubes by collaborating institutions according to the institutions' own protocols. For TCRbeta analysis, collaborators shipped samples in one of three forms: frozen whole blood, isolated PBMCs, or DNA extracted from either of those sample types. The study at large found these results: The quantity of clinical and demographic metadata differed by source and by participant and was supplied without curation.

On this clone itself: No antigen is known for it. Base qualities are missing; no much larger clone stands one base away.

As encoded in the germline V gene, CDR1 is SGHTA while CDR2 is FQGNSA. The junction carries 13 bases between V and J, which are trimmed by 1 base and 0 bases respectively. The CDR3 covers 17 residues, taking in both the cysteine and the phenylalanine. The retained sequence is limited to the CDR3, 51 bases, with the frame set at the first base. This sequence originates from a young man with COVID-19, enrolled during active disease. What was sequenced was peripheral blood. The chain joins TRBV7-2 to TRBJ1-3; the best D guess is TRBD1, with 5 bases matching. The DNA sequence reads TGTGCCAGCAGCTTAGTTCCCCCAGGGAACTCTGGAAACACCATATATTTT. The resulting protein is CASSLVPPGNSGNTIYF.